The present T cell receptor (beta chain) was sequenced within a study of T cells in Graves' hyperthyroidism and ophthalmopathy. As for the study in general: The authors collected peripheral blood at initial diagnosis, before any treatment.

This clonotype was seen many times. RNA transcripts provided the source from which TCR beta CDR3 regions were amplified. Primed by the HTBI set, a first-round RT-PCR was run on the TCR CDR3. TCRdb passed the multiplex PCR reads through MiXCR, listing each CDR3 protein once. Here the sample spans a few hundred thousand distinct CDR3 sequences, roughly an eighth being singletons. Duration under 3 months, a NOSPECS grade of at least 4, and a Clinical Activity Score of at least 3 characterized the ophthalmopathy patients. The source is a woman aged 35 to 49 with Graves' ophthalmopathy. The sample comprised blood.

Here the CDR3 DNA reads TGTGCCAGCAGTTCACTGACAGGTTACACTGAAGCTTTCTTT. This translates into CASSSLTGYTEAFF. V usage is TRBV12-3 or TRBV12-4 and J usage is TRBJ1-1, with D possibly being TRBD1 (6 bases). V dropped 4 bases and J dropped 3 bases, with 12 bases sitting between them. There are 14 residues in the CDR3.